The 5 T cell receptor beta chains below come from one sample, sequenced in a study of blood T cell repertoires in COVID-19. The repertoire was sequenced with immunoSEQ multiplex PCR; TCRdb's copy has only in-frame clones and lacks some. The sample shows roughly 330,000 clones, more than 80% of them seen only once. The sample consisted of peripheral blood. These receptors originate from a man younger than 35 who had recovered from COVID-19.

V usage is TRBV25-1 and J usage is TRBJ2-6, with D perhaps matching TRBD2 (7 bases). Deletions cut 3 bases from V and 0 bases from J, with 15 bases between. The CDR3 length is 18 residues. The germline gives CDR1 MGHDK, CDR2 SYGVNS. CDR3 residues: CASSEVVRGGSGANVLTF. The CDR3 region has the DNA TGTGCCAGCAGTGAGGTTGTAAGGGGGGGCTCTGGGGCCAACGTCCTGACTTTC.

This clone was picked up one time. The chain carries TRBV9 and TRBJ1-2, with 8 positions matching TRBD1. Unmatched junction bases numbered 10, after V lost 4 bases and J lost 5 bases. This CDR3 is built from 15 residues. Germline lookup yields CDR1 SGDLS and CDR2 YYNGEE. The CDR3 sequence is CASSTTDRGGYGYTF. For the CDR3, the DNA is TGTGCCAGCAGCACTACTGACAGGGGAGGGTATGGCTACACCTTC.

J is TRBJ2-1 and V is TRBV5-1; 11 nucleotides match TRBD2. V lost 5 bases and J lost 6; bases outside the gene matches: 7. Looked up from germline, CDR1 is SGHRS and CDR2 is YFSETQ. This CDR3 has 15 amino acids. CDR3 bases: TGCGCCAGCAGTACCCTAGCGGGAGGTACCAATGAGCAGTTCTTC. Its translation is CASSTLAGGTNEQFF. Variable domain in full (rest from reference TRBV5-1 and TRBJ2-1): KAGVTQTPRYLIKTRGQQVTLSCSPISGHRSVSWYQQTPGQGLQFLFEYFSETQRNKGNFPGRFSGRQFSNSRSEMNVSTLELGDSALYLCASSTLAGGTNEQFFGPGTRLTVL.

The rearrangement uses TRBV15 and TRBJ1-1; weak D call: TRBD1 (5 bases). CDR3 length equals 15 residues. The V and J ends lost 0 bases and 4 bases respectively, with 12 bases between them. Germline-derived CDR1 and CDR2 are LNHNV and YYDKDF (reference sequence). In DNA, the CDR3 is TGTGCCACCAGCAGAGATTGGGGGGGTGGCACTGAAGCTTTCTTT. Protein sequence: CATSRDWGGGTEAFF. The complete variable domain, with remaining parts taken from reference TRBV15 and TRBJ1-1, reads DAMVIQNPRYQVTQFGKPVTLSCSQTLNHNVMYWYQQKSSQAPKLLFHYYDKDFNNEADTPDNFQSRRPNTSFCFLDIRSPGLGDTAMYLCATSRDWGGGTEAFFGQGTRLTVV.

CDR3: CASSPGTGELAAFF. CDR3 nucleotide sequence: TGCGCCAGCAGCCCGGGGACAGGGGAGCTAGCAGCTTTCTTT. The chain employs TRBV4-3 and TRBJ1-1; 10 bases are a match to TRBD1. In germline, CDR1 is LGHNA, CDR2 YSLEER. CDR3 length equals 14 residues. The ends lost 4 bases at V and 10 bases at J; junction bases unmatched: 9.